The sequence of this T cell receptor beta chain was determined in a study of T cells in Graves' hyperthyroidism and ophthalmopathy. Study-wide results and limits: Blood samples included most of the expanded thyroid clonotypes exceeding 0.001.

There are 12 residues in the CDR3. CDR1 and CDR2 from the germline V gene are SSHAT and FNYEAQ (reference sequence). Worth noting for this clonotype: What it binds is unknown. A junction boundary mismatches the germline segment, possibly from a read error.

Researchers took RNA transcripts and amplified the TCR beta CDR3 regions from them. The HTBI primer set was used in a first-round RT-PCR of the TCR CDR3. MiXCR, run by TCRdb on the multiplex PCR reads, gives a single entry per CDR3 protein. The data show around 690,000 distinct CDR3 sequences, 15% to 20% seen once. Stable hyperthyroidism: no ophthalmopathy progression over 18 months of follow-up. Reasons for excluding patients were uncontrolled infection, other autoimmune disease, pregnancy or lactation. Fresh peripheral blood, 10 ml, was the source of the PBMCs. The chain has TRBV7-7 and TRBJ1-1; D call uncertain. This clonotype was sampled from a middle-aged man with Graves' hyperthyroidism. Specimen: blood. The chain's CDR3 is CASSLDNSEAFF. CDR3 nucleotide sequence: TGTGCTAGCAGTTTAGACAACTCTGAAGCTTTCTTT.